This T cell receptor (beta chain) was sequenced for a study of shared clonotypes between healthy human individuals (dated by TCRdb to 2018 to 2020). Concerning the study at large: A few men and two women, aged 18 to 49 years, made up the cohort. Per donor, three plates each were used for CD4 naive and CD4 memory, two for CD8 naive, and one for CD8 memory. Blood TCR repertoires of about five healthy adults were deeply sequenced to estimate repertoire size and the extent of clonotype sharing between individuals. Libraries were prepared and TCR repertoires were sequenced by different laboratories using diverse techniques, in order to increase sequencing depth and limit assay-specific biases. Between about 0.94 and 8.9 billion PBMCs per donor were obtained by leukapheresis. Study-wide findings and limitations: Pairwise subsampling led to the expectation that sequencing depth would affect the degree of clonotype sharing among donors. Incomplete sequencing was indicated by rarefaction of sorted-subset datasets, despite the large sequencing depth. Because the study included only a small number of donors, the genetic and exposure-history diversity represented was limited. About 4.5% of naive CD4, 3.5% of naive CD8, 2.3% of memory CD4, and about 0.4% of memory CD8 clonotypes were shared across a few donors. Naive subsets generally had larger estimated clonotype richness than memory subsets did. Higher generation probabilities were observed for clonotypes shared by all four sorted-subset donors than for non-shared clonotypes. Sampling was limited to blood, and TCR repertoires in tissue likely differ from TCR repertoires in blood.

For the CD8 naive samples, CD45RO-negative cells were positively selected for CCR7, yielding a CD45RA+CCR7+ population from which TemRA cells were excluded. Healthy HIV-negative adults with no recently reported acute infections or vaccinations were included as donors. Only Caucasian adults living in Nashville, Tennessee, USA were represented among the donors. Blood was collected by leukapheresis, and PBMCs were isolated by Ficoll-Histopaque density gradient centrifugation and then cryopreserved in liquid nitrogen vapor phase. Analytical flow cytometry was used to check the purity and quantity of every magnetically sorted T cell population. Genomic DNA was isolated from every sorted fraction and measured by UV absorbance on a Nanodrop 2000c. The germline V gene gives CDR1 as MGHRA and CDR2 as YSYEKL. From the cysteine through the phenylalanine, the CDR3 covers 15 amino acids. Only the CDR3 part of the read is kept: 45 bases, read in frame from the first base. V is clipped by 5 bases and J by 0 bases, and the sequence between their germline boundaries is 10 bases long.

Using the deep immunoSEQ assay, TCR CDR3 regions were amplified from genomic DNA by multiplex PCR. For each cell subset, the extracted genomic DNA was distributed evenly across all wells of several immunoSEQ 96-well plates, and each plate served as one replicate. For sorted subsets, around 200 ng genomic DNA, equal to 30,000 to 35,000 T cell genomes, was loaded into each replicate PCR. Purified libraries were measured with a Qubit 3.0 fluorometer, size-checked on a Bioanalyzer 2100, and measured again with the KAPA Library Quantification kit. Each immunoSEQ 96-well plate was sequenced on its own single-read 150-cycle Illumina NextSeq 550 flow cell. From the authors' description of their analysis: Because only junctional sequences without quality scores were contained in the immunoSEQ output, filtering matching that applied to full-length reads could not be performed. To assign V/J genes and CDR3, sequences were annotated using PyIR, a Python wrapper for IgBLAST v1.9, with IMGT germline references. Reads were removed for weak V/J assignments (E-value above 1e-6), missing CDR3, stop codons, out-of-frame junctions, or ambiguous translated residues. V3J clonotypes were defined as sequences sharing an identical inferred V gene, J gene, and CDR3 amino acid sequence. Percentage overlap between repertoires was computed as shared unique clonotypes divided by the size of the smaller repertoire. Richness of each repertoire was evaluated using RTK rarefaction, the Chao1 estimator, and Recon v2.1 estimates of unobserved clonotypes. Generation probabilities for all TCRbeta clonotypes obtained by the gDNA method from a few donors were computed using OLGA. TCRdb took over this immuneACCESS table, retaining in-frame rearrangements with V and J assigned. Such tables are incomplete; in checked studies, under half of the missing clones stem from an unresolved V gene, and the remainder is unexplained. V, J and clone size were drawn from that table, and D and trimming were deduced from the DNA. The sample table shows fewer than 800,000 clones, and about 91% are seen once. Jointly, the top ten make up approximately 22% of the sample.

With regard to this clone: No cognate antigen has been identified for it. Base qualities are not at hand, and no much larger clone is one base apart.

The V and J genes are TRBV4-1 and TRBJ2-2; no D gene can be assigned with confidence. Sequencing was performed on naive CD8+ T cells sorted from blood. The cell subset or site label on this specimen signifies: CD45RA+CCR7+. The origin of this receptor is a man younger than 40 in good health. The nucleotide sequence is given as TGCGCCAGCAGCTATAGTCTCGCGAACACCGGGGAGCTGTTTTTT. Its amino acids are CASSYSLANTGELFF.